This T cell receptor beta chain was captured by sequencing in a study of T cell responses to AZD1222 COVID-19 vaccine. Study at large: Researchers grouped second doses given at about 4 or about 12 weeks into one pool.

Note on this clone: As yet, its antigen is unknown.

Overall study findings and caveats: The peak T cell response came first, and repertoires were sampled only after it. In the spike-specific TCR repertoire, nearly half reportedly target unmutated variant regions. Recipients of two AZD1222 doses showed rising Spike-specific TCR breadth and depth.

Germline V lookup: CDR1 KGHSH, CDR2 LQKENI. Trimming stripped 3 bases from V and 2 bases from J, with 11 bases between. There are 14 residues in the CDR3. Data came from immunoSEQ multiplex PCR; TCRdb stores just in-frame clones and leaves some out. The table shows 150,000 or so clones, with over 75% occurring only once. Sequencing was performed on peripheral blood, taken on day 0 of AZD1222 vaccination. This sequence was found in an adult in good health. J is TRBJ2-7 and V is TRBV18, with a possible D match to TRBD2 (5 bases). This chain's CDR3 is CASSPFPGTYEQYF. As DNA, the CDR3 is TGTGCCAGCTCACCGTTCCCGGGAACCTACGAGCAGTACTTC. Looking up the rest from reference TRBV18 and TRBJ2-7 gives the full variable domain: NAGVMQNPRHLVRRRGQEARLRCSPMKGHSHVYWYRQLPEEGLKFMVYLQKENIIDESGMPKERFSAEFPKEGPSILRIQQVVRGDSAAYFCASSPFPGTYEQYFGPGTRLTVT.